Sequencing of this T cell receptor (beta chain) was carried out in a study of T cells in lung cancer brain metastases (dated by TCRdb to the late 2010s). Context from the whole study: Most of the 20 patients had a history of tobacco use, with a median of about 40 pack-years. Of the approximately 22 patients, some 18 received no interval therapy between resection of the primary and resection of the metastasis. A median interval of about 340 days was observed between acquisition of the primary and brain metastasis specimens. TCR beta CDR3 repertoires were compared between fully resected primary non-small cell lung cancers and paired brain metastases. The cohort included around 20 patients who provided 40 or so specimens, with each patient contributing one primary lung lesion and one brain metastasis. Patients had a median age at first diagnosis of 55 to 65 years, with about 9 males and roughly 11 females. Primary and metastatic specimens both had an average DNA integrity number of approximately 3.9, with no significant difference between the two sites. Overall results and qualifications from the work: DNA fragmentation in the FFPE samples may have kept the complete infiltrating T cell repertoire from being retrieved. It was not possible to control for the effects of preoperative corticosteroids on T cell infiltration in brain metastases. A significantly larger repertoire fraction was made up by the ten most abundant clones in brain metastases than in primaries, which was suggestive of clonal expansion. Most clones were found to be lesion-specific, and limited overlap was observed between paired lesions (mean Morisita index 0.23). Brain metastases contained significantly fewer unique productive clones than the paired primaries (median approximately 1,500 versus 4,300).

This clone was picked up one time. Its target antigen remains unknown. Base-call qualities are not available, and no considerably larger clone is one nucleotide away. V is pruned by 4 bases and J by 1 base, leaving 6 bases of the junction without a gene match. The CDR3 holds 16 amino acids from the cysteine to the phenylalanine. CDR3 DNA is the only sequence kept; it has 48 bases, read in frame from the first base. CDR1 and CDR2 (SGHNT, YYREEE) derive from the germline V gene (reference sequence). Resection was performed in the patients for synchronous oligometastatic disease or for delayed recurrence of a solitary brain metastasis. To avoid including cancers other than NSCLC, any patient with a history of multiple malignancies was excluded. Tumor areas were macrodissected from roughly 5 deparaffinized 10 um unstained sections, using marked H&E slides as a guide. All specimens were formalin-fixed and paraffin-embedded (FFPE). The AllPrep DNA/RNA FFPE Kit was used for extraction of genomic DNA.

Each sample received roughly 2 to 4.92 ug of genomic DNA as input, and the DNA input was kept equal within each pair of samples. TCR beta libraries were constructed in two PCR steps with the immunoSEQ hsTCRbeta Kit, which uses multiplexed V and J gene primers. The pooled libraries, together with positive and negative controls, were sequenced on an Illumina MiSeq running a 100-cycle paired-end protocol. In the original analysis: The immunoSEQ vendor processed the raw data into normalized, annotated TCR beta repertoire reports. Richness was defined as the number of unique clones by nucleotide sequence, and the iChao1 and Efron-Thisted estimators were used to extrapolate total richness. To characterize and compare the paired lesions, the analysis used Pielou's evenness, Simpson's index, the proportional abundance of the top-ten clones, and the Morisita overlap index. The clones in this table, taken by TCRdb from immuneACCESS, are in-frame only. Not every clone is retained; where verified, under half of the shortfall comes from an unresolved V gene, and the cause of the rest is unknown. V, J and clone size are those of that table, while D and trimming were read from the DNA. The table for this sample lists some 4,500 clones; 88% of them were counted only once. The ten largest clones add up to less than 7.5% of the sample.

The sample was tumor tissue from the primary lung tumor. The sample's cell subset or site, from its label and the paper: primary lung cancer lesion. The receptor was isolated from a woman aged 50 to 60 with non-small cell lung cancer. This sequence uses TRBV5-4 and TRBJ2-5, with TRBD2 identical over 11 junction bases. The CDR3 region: CASSPVAGGGQETQYF. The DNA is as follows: TGTGCCAGCAGCCCGGTAGCGGGGGGGGGCCAAGAGACCCAGTACTTC.